Presented here are 27 T cell receptor beta chains from one specimen sequenced in a study of blood T cell repertoires in COVID-19. Some clones are missing from TCRdb's copy, which holds only in-frame ones; the method was immunoSEQ multiplex PCR. The data show more than 200,000 clones, around 89% seen once. The sequencing sample was made of PBMCs or T cells enriched from blood (not recorded which). These receptors were taken from a woman in her thirties who had recovered from COVID-19.

The chain carries TRBV9 and TRBJ2-2; weak D call: TRBD2 (5 bases). The CDR3 totals 17 residues. Germline CDR1 reads SGDLS; CDR2 reads YYNGEE. Trimming stripped 8 bases from V and 0 bases from J, with 20 bases between. The CDR3 is CARAIKAGNSNTGELFF. The CDR3 region has the DNA TGTGCCAGGGCGATTAAGGCCGGGAACTCGAACACCGGGGAGCTGTTTTTT.

This sequence joins TRBV5-5 and TRBJ2-7, with TRBD2 as a possible D gene (6 bases). CDR1 and CDR2 (germline): SGHKS, YYEKEE (reference sequence). Trimming shortened V by 5 bases and J by 2 bases, and 8 bases separated the two germline ends. The CDR3 is made up of 12 amino acids. The chain's CDR3 is CASRGGTYEQYF. The CDR3 DNA is TGTGCCAGCAGGGGGGGTACCTACGAGCAGTACTTC.

The chain recombines TRBV5-4 with TRBJ2-7, with 8 nucleotides matching TRBD2. V gave up 2 bases and J gave up 3 bases; unmatched junction bases: 1. CDR3 length equals 13 residues. Germline V gene lookup returns CDR1 SGHNT and CDR2 YYREEE (reference sequence). Written as DNA, the CDR3 is TGTGCCAGCAGCTTCAGCGGGAGCTACGAGCAGTACTTC. It codes for CASSFSGSYEQYF.

The V gene is TRBV9, the J gene TRBJ1-1; TRBD1 matches 7 bases. Germline V gene data show CDR1 as SGDLS and CDR2 as YYNGEE. V dropped 7 bases and J dropped 2; count of bases not matched to a gene: 2. The CDR3 totals 12 residues. The CDR3 loop is CASGGGNTEAFF. For the CDR3, the DNA is TGTGCCAGCGGAGGGGGCAACACTGAAGCTTTCTTT.

This clone showed up many times. This rearrangement joins TRBV7-2 to TRBJ2-1, with 8 bases matching TRBD1. The germline V gene has CDR1 SGHTA and CDR2 FQGNSA. After removal of 4 bases from V and 4 bases from J, the junction contained 9 bases not matched to a gene. The CDR3 contains 16 residues. CDR3: CASSYAPGTGYNEQFF. Written as DNA, the CDR3 is TGTGCCAGCAGCTATGCCCCCGGGACAGGTTACAATGAGCAGTTCTTC.

This clone was seen once. J is TRBJ2-4 and V is TRBV19, with 8 nucleotides matching TRBD1. V was clipped by 6 bases and J by 0 bases; unmatched bases: 13. The CDR3 consists of 18 residues. CDR1 and CDR2 from the germline V gene are LNHDA and SQIVND (reference sequence). The CDR3 nucleotides read TGTGCCAGTAGCAAGACAGGGGAGCACCAACAAGCCAAAAACATTCAGTACTTC. This encodes CASSKTGEHQQAKNIQYF.

This clone is a singleton in its sample. V and J are TRBV6-2 or TRBV6-3 and TRBJ1-5; 9 nucleotides line up with TRBD1. The germline V gene encodes CDR1 MNHEY and CDR2 SVGEGT. The CDR3 is made up of 17 amino acids. With V trimmed by 0 bases and J by 3 bases, 6 bases remained unmatched. The CDR3 region has the DNA TGTGCCAGCAGTTACTCGCTTAACAGGGGGCACAATCAGCCCCAGCATTTT. This codes for CASSYSLNRGHNQPQHF.

The chain employs TRBV11-3 and TRBJ2-1, with 8 bases fitting TRBD2. Germline-derived CDR1 and CDR2 are SGHNT and YENEEA. J gave up 7 bases and V 5 bases, and 13 bases lay outside the gene matches. This CDR3 is built from 16 residues. CDR3 protein: CASSPRKAGELNEQFF. CDR3 in DNA: TGTGCCAGCAGCCCTCGAAAAGCGGGAGAATTGAATGAGCAGTTCTTC.

The V and J genes are TRBV3-1 (or the pseudogene TRBV3-2) and TRBJ1-2; D is possibly TRBD1 (6 bases). Germline loops: CDR1 LGHDT, CDR2 YNNKEL (reference sequence). V was trimmed by 5 bases and J by 3 bases, leaving 19 bases between them. The CDR3 is made up of 16 amino acids. CDR3 nucleotide sequence: TGTGCCAGCAGCGCCCGCGCGGGGGGCGCTGACTATGGCTACACCTTC. It specifies CASSARAGGADYGYTF.

The rearrangement uses TRBV19 and TRBJ2-7; 11 bases line up with TRBD1. The V gene's germline CDR1 is LNHDA and CDR2 SQIVND (reference sequence). This CDR3 region has 18 residues. V was pared by 4 bases and J by 3 bases, with 14 bases of the junction left unmatched. CDR3 in amino acids: CASSTGRTGGAFRYEQYF. The CDR3 nucleotides are TGTGCCAGTAGTACCGGTAGGACAGGGGGCGCTTTCCGCTACGAGCAGTACTTC.

CDR3 sequence (DNA): TGTGCCAGCAGCCAAGTCATTGGACAGGGGAGCGGCACTGAAGCTTTCTTT. It yields the protein CASSQVIGQGSGTEAFF. The V call is TRBV3-1 (or the pseudogene TRBV3-2), the J call TRBJ1-1, with 9 bases matching TRBD1. The germline CDR1 and CDR2 sequences are LGHDT and YNNKEL (reference sequence). The CDR3 runs to 17 residues. The V segment lost 1 base and the J segment 4 bases; nucleotides outside the gene matches: 10.

The CDR3, as DNA: TGTGCCAGCACCTCGACCCAGGGCCCCTATAGCAATCAGCCCCAGCATTTT. Encoded protein: CASTSTQGPYSNQPQHF. V is TRBV19 and J is TRBJ1-5; possible D gene TRBD1, 5 bases. Per germline, CDR1 LNHDA and CDR2 SQIVND (reference sequence). The CDR3 contains 17 residues. Trimming left V 9 bases short and J 0 bases short, with 21 bases between.

The chain recombines TRBV3-1 (or the pseudogene TRBV3-2) with TRBJ2-1; D is perhaps TRBD1 (6 bases). The CDR3 length is 14 residues. Trimming stripped 4 bases from V and 6 bases from J, with 13 bases between. Germline lookup yields CDR1 LGHDT and CDR2 YNNKEL (reference sequence). The CDR3, as DNA: TGTGCCAGCAGCCTAGGGACACCCTCCAATGAGCAGTTCTTC. Its translation: CASSLGTPSNEQFF.

V is TRBV5-5 and J is TRBJ1-1; the match to TRBD1 covers 7 bases. The CDR3 is 15 amino acids. The J segment lost 4 bases and the V segment lost 5 bases, leaving 11 bases of the junction unmatched. Germline V gene lookup returns CDR1 SGHKS and CDR2 YYEKEE (reference sequence). Here the CDR3 DNA reads TGTGCCAGCAGGCGCGGCAGGGGGACGGGCACTGAAGCTTTCTTT. This translates into CASRRGRGTGTEAFF.

This chain links TRBV9 with TRBJ1-3, with a weak D call TRBD1 (5 bases). This CDR3 has 16 residues. Germline-derived CDR1 and CDR2 are SGDLS and YYNGEE. V shed 0 bases and J shed 4 bases, with 14 bases lying between them. The CDR3 sequence: CASSVGQGAGGNTIYF. In DNA form, the CDR3 reads TGTGCCAGCAGCGTAGGTCAGGGTGCGGGGGGAAACACCATATATTTT.

V is TRBV30 and J is TRBJ2-1, with no clear D. The CDR3 totals 16 residues. Germline loops: CDR1 GTSNPN, CDR2 SVGIG (reference sequence). V was trimmed by 0 bases and J by 3 bases, leaving 15 bases between them. CDR3 loop: CAWSVPSPRIYNEQFF. In nucleotides, the CDR3 is TGTGCCTGGAGTGTACCTTCTCCCAGAATCTACAATGAGCAGTTCTTC.

The rearrangement links TRBV24-1 to TRBJ2-3, with a tentative D call TRBD2 (6 bases). The CDR3 loop spans 16 amino acids. The V gene's germline CDR1 is KGHDR and CDR2 SFDVKD. The V gene lost 3 bases and the J gene lost 5 bases, with 17 bases spanning the gap. The CDR3 loop reads CATSDTEQRRVDTQYF. The CDR3 DNA sequence: TGTGCCACCAGTGATACTGAGCAGCGGAGGGTAGATACGCAGTATTTT.

Regarding this clone: Different DNA sequences within this sample yield the same CDR3. The CDR3 DNA reads as TGTGCCAGCAGCCCTACAGGGTTGAACACTGAAGCTTTCTTT. This translates into CASSPTGLNTEAFF. The chain links TRBV9 to TRBJ1-1; perhaps TRBD1 as D (6 bases). V was clipped by 4 bases and J by 0 bases, with 10 bases between them. Germline CDR1 SGDLS, CDR2 YYNGEE. The CDR3 contains 14 residues.

V usage is TRBV16 and J usage is TRBJ2-3; 9 nucleotides align to TRBD1. Germline loops: CDR1 KGHSY, CDR2 FQNENV. Unmatched junction bases numbered 7, after V lost 0 bases and J lost 6 bases. CDR3 length: 16 amino acids. The CDR3 DNA follows: TGTGCCAGCAGCCAATCGATAACAGGGGGCGCGGATACGCAGTATTTT. As protein: CASSQSITGGADTQYF.

The J gene is TRBJ1-1, the V gene TRBV29-1; possibly TRBD1 for D (6 bases). Germline V gene lookup returns CDR1 SQVTM and CDR2 ANQGSEA. V was pared by 4 bases and J by 1 base, with 13 bases between. The CDR3 covers 14 residues. The CDR3 sequence: CSVGTRTANTEAFF. DNA for the CDR3: TGCAGCGTTGGGACTCGGACAGCGAACACTGAAGCTTTCTTT.

The chain recombines TRBV10-1 with TRBJ2-2, with TRBD2 matching 11 bases. Trimming cost V 8 bases and J 5 bases; bases outside gene matches: 19. Germline lookup yields CDR1 WNHNN and CDR2 SYGVQD (reference sequence). This CDR3 spans 19 amino acids. In nucleotides, the CDR3 is TGCGCCAGCGGACGACTAGCGGGGACCACAAGGGGTGGGACCGGGGAGCTGTTTTTT. This encodes CASGRLAGTTRGGTGELFF.

This clone was seen many times. The chain recombines TRBV6-2 or TRBV6-3 with TRBJ1-5, with 10 positions matching TRBD1. Germline loops: CDR1 MNHEY, CDR2 SVGEGT. The ends lost 6 bases at V and 4 bases at J; junction bases unmatched: 9. CDR3 length equals 16 residues. The CDR3 reads CASRPRGQGENQPQHF. In nucleotides, the CDR3 is TGTGCCAGCAGACCTCGCGGACAGGGGGAAAATCAGCCCCAGCATTTT.

The J gene is TRBJ1-1, the V gene TRBV18; 7 bases agree with TRBD1. CDR1 KGHSH and CDR2 LQKENI come from the germline V gene. Trimming removed 4 bases from V and 1 base from J; junction bases left unmatched: 3. There are 14 residues in the CDR3. CDR3 region: CASSQGAQNTEAFF. In nucleotides, the CDR3 is TGTGCCAGCTCACAGGGGGCCCAGAACACTGAAGCTTTCTTT.

The rearrangement joins TRBV9 to TRBJ1-5, with D unclear. CDR1 and CDR2 (germline): SGDLS, YYNGEE. V lost 0 bases, J lost 2 bases, and 9 bases lay in between. The CDR3 is made up of 15 amino acids. The CDR3 loop is CASSVGQVGNQPQHF. The CDR3, as DNA: TGTGCCAGCAGCGTAGGACAAGTTGGCAATCAGCCCCAGCATTTT.

The chain joins TRBV28 to TRBJ2-7, with 10 bases aligning to TRBD1. This CDR3 contains 14 residues. V shed 9 bases, J shed 3 bases, and the junction held 8 bases outside the gene matches. CDR1 is MDHEN and CDR2 is SYDVKM in the germline V gene. CDR3 protein: CASLDRGRIYEQYF. The CDR3 DNA sequence: TGTGCCAGTCTAGACAGGGGGCGCATCTACGAGCAGTACTTC.

This clone showed up just a few times. The chain recombines TRBV28 with TRBJ1-1, with 9 bases matching TRBD1. The CDR3 runs to 13 residues. Germline CDR1 and CDR2: MDHEN and SYDVKM. Trimming took 10 bases from V and 1 from J; bases not matched to a gene: 4. The CDR3 loop reads CAISGQGNTEAFF. The CDR3 nucleotides are TGTGCCATCTCGGGACAGGGGAACACTGAAGCTTTCTTT.

This clone showed up just once. V gene TRBV24-1 combines with J gene TRBJ2-3; TRBD1 is a possible D gene (5 bases). V was pared by 6 bases and J by 0 bases, with 9 bases between. CDR1 and CDR2 (germline): KGHDR, SFDVKD. This CDR3 is built from 14 residues. This CDR3 reads CATSLKGSTDTQYF. DNA for the CDR3: TGTGCCACCAGTCTTAAGGGGAGCACAGATACGCAGTATTTT.